These 6 T cell receptor beta chains came from one sample sequenced in a study of T cell responses to AZD1222 COVID-19 vaccine. The repertoire was sequenced with immunoSEQ multiplex PCR; TCRdb's copy has only in-frame clones and lacks some. This table has approximately 170,000 clones, roughly 92% appearing once. Sequencing was performed on peripheral blood, taken on day 0 of AZD1222 vaccination. The receptors stem from an adult in good health.

This rearrangement joins TRBV5-8 to TRBJ2-6; 7 nucleotides agree with TRBD1. CDR3 length equals 19 residues. The germline CDR1 and CDR2 sequences are SGHTS and YDEGEE. V trimming: 6 bases; J trimming: 0 bases; junction bases outside the gene matches: 15. This CDR3 reads CASIPSGGQRHSGANVLTF. CDR3 nucleotide sequence: TGTGCCAGCATCCCCTCTGGGGGACAGAGACACTCTGGGGCCAACGTCCTGACTTTC. Looking up the rest from reference TRBV5-8 and TRBJ2-6 gives the full variable domain: EAGVTQSPTHLIKTRGQQATLRCSPISGHTSVYWYQQALGLGLQFLLWYDEGEERNRGNFPPRFSGRQFPNYSSELNVNALELEDSALYLCASIPSGGQRHSGANVLTFGAGSRLTVL.

The chain is built from TRBV2 and TRBJ1-1; D unclear. V lost 1 base and J lost 6, with 15 bases in between. From germline, CDR1 is SNHLY and CDR2 FYNNEI. The CDR3 runs to 15 residues. The CDR3 loop is CASSEEGTSGAEAFF. Written as DNA, the CDR3 is TGTGCCAGCAGTGAAGAGGGTACATCCGGGGCTGAAGCTTTCTTT.

The gene calls are TRBV29-1 and TRBJ1-4, with 7 bases fitting TRBD1. The trim removed 2 bases at V and 6 bases at J, leaving 6 bases unmatched. The length of the CDR3 is 14 residues. Germline CDR1 reads SQVTM; CDR2 reads ANQGSEA. In DNA, the CDR3 is TGCAGCGTTGAAAAGAGGGGGACAGATGAAAAACTGTTTTTT. Its protein product is CSVEKRGTDEKLFF.

The gene calls are TRBV27 and TRBJ1-2, with 8 bases fitting TRBD1. CDR1 and CDR2 (germline): MNHEY, SMNVEV (reference sequence). The length of the CDR3 is 15 residues. J gave up 8 bases and V 6 bases, and 14 bases lay outside the gene matches. The CDR3 nucleotides read TGTGCCAGCAGCACCCAGGGGGCAGGGGTGGTCGGCTACACCTTC. Amino acid sequence: CASSTQGAGVVGYTF.

The chain couples TRBV27 to TRBJ2-1; D gene ambiguous. Germline values: CDR1 MNHEY, CDR2 SMNVEV (reference sequence). This CDR3 has 12 residues. The germline V and J ends were trimmed by 3 bases and 6 bases, with 6 bases remaining between them. This CDR3 reads CASSFTRNEQFF. The CDR3 DNA sequence: TGTGCCAGCAGTTTTACGCGCAATGAGCAGTTCTTC.

This chain uses TRBV27 with TRBJ1-5; 7 bases line up with TRBD1. The CDR3 contains 16 residues. Germline V gene sequence: CDR1 MNHEY, CDR2 SMNVEV (reference sequence). V shed 5 bases, J shed 3 bases, and the junction held 10 bases outside the gene matches. This CDR3 reads CASSPLTGWVNQPQHF. CDR3 nucleotides: TGTGCCAGCAGTCCTCTGACAGGGTGGGTCAATCAGCCCCAGCATTTT.